Below, 10 T cell receptor beta chains from the same sample are listed, as sequenced in a study of blood T cell repertoires in COVID-19. Libraries were prepared by immunoSEQ multiplex PCR; TCRdb keeps only in-frame clonotypes and omits some of them. The sample gives approximately 60,000 clones, 79% of which show up once; roughly 3% is in the top ten. The sequencing sample was made of peripheral blood. All receptors derive from a man in his sixties with acute or convalescent COVID-19.

The J gene is TRBJ2-1, the V gene TRBV28; TRBD1 agrees at 8 bases. CDR3 length equals 17 residues. CDR1 MDHEN and CDR2 SYDVKM come from the germline V gene. The V gene end was trimmed by 3 bases and the J gene end by 5 bases; junction bases not matched to a gene: 12. CDR3 in DNA: TGTGCCAGCAGTTTGTCGCCGGGGACAGGTGGCAACAATGAGCAGTTCTTC. This translates into CASSLSPGTGGNNEQFF.

The genes are TRBV10-3 and TRBJ1-1; 10 bases agree with TRBD1. The CDR3 has 15 residues. Losses at the gene ends were 6 bases for V and 6 bases for J; bases not matched to a gene: 10. CDR1 is ENHRY and CDR2 is SYGVKD in the germline V gene. CDR3 in amino acids: CAIRKGQGVGAEAFF. The CDR3 DNA reads TGTGCCATCAGGAAAGGACAGGGGGTTGGCGCTGAAGCTTTCTTT.

The V and J genes are TRBV11-2 and TRBJ2-3; weak D call: TRBD2 (6 bases). With 3 bases removed from V and 0 bases from J, the gap between germline ends came to 10 bases. The CDR3 has 15 residues. CDR1 and CDR2 from the germline V gene are SGHAT and FQNNGV. CDR3 residues: CASSFAGPSTDTQYF. CDR3 coding DNA: TGTGCCAGCAGCTTTGCGGGACCTAGCACAGATACGCAGTATTTT.

V gene TRBV19 combines with J gene TRBJ1-2; D gene unclear. The length of the CDR3 is 14 residues. Germline CDR1 reads LNHDA; CDR2 reads SQIVND (reference sequence). V dropped 4 bases and J dropped 3 bases, with 12 bases sitting between them. The CDR3 DNA follows: TGTGCCAGTAGTAAGTTCGGAGAAGACTATGGCTACACCTTC. It encodes CASSKFGEDYGYTF.

The J gene is TRBJ2-7, the V gene TRBV7-9; TRBD2 matches at 8 bases. The V segment lost 5 bases and the J segment 5 bases; nucleotides outside the gene matches: 8. The V gene's germline CDR1 is SEHNR and CDR2 FQNEAQ (reference sequence). The CDR3 consists of 14 residues. The CDR3 spells CASSPPGGGDEQYF. The DNA for the CDR3 is TGTGCCAGCAGCCCACCCGGGGGGGGCGACGAGCAGTACTTC.

The sample holds one count of this clone. Written as DNA, the CDR3 is TGTGCCAGCAGCTTGACGGGTTTTAGGAGCTACACCTTC. Protein: CASSLTGFRSYTF. V gene TRBV7-9 combines with J gene TRBJ1-2, with no clear D. Germline CDR1 reads SEHNR; CDR2 reads FQNEAQ (reference sequence). V lost 3 bases, J lost 9 bases, and 14 bases lay in between. The CDR3 contains 13 residues.

The rearrangement joins TRBV11-2 to TRBJ1-1; maybe TRBD1 (5 bases). CDR1 is SGHAT and CDR2 is FQNNGV in the germline V gene. V was trimmed by 4 bases and J by 5 bases, leaving 17 bases between them. This CDR3 region has 15 residues. CDR3 amino acids: CASSSQGGQGTEAFF. CDR3 in DNA: TGTGCCAGCAGCTCGCAGGGAGGGCAAGGGACTGAAGCTTTCTTT.

The chain recombines TRBV5-5 with TRBJ1-4; D is unclear. This CDR3 spans 15 amino acids. The germline V gene encodes CDR1 SGHKS and CDR2 YYEKEE (reference sequence). V shed 4 bases and J shed 1 base, with 11 bases lying between them. CDR3 DNA sequence: TGTGCCAGCAGCCTTGGAGACCTAACTAATGAAAAACTGTTTTTT. Its protein is CASSLGDLTNEKLFF.

This chain connects TRBV7-9 to TRBJ1-2, with D unclear. The germline V and J ends were trimmed by 4 bases and 3 bases, with 15 bases remaining between them. This CDR3 is built from 15 residues. The V gene's germline CDR1 is SEHNR and CDR2 FQNEAQ (reference sequence). The CDR3 DNA is TGTGCCAGCAGCTCTGACTCGGCAGCCTACTATGGCTACACCTTC. Its translation is CASSSDSAAYYGYTF. The full variable domain, rest sourced from reference TRBV7-9 and TRBJ1-2, is DTGVSQNPRHKITKRGQNVTFRCDPISEHNRLYWYRQTLGQGPEFLTYFQNEAQLEKSRLLSDRFSAERPKGSFSTLEIQRTEQGDSAMYLCASSSDSAAYYGYTFGSGTRLTVV.

This clone was seen a few times. The chain has TRBV6-1 and TRBJ2-1, with TRBD2 matching 7 bases. Germline V gene data show CDR1 as MNHNS and CDR2 as SASEGT. With V trimmed by 4 bases and J by 0 bases, 15 bases remained unmatched. This CDR3 has 19 amino acids. CDR3 residues: CASSGLPGGSSSSYNEQFF. The CDR3 nucleotides read TGTGCCAGCAGTGGACTTCCGGGGGGTTCCTCCTCCTCCTACAATGAGCAGTTCTTC.